This entry features one TCR beta chain sequence. Its target is not known. Exclusion criteria comprised uncontrolled infection, other autoimmune disease, pregnancy or lactation. Each diagnosis was grounded in clinical symptoms, serum thyroxine and TRAb, thyroid ultrasound, and orbital computed tomography. About 10 ml fresh peripheral blood yielded the PBMCs. The germline V gene encodes CDR1 SGHTS and CDR2 YDEGEE. This CDR3 has 15 residues. V was clipped by 3 bases and J by 5 bases; unmatched bases: 7. This sample was included in a study of T cells in Graves' hyperthyroidism and ophthalmopathy. Study observations and caveats: From stable hyperthyroidism, ophthalmopathy was set apart by a 13 V-J model.

TCR beta CDR3 region amplification was performed from RNA transcripts. Primed by the HTBI set, a first-round RT-PCR was run on the TCR CDR3. Via MiXCR, TCRdb re-called the multiplex PCR reads, giving one row per CDR3 protein. The sample has some 490,000 distinct CDR3 sequences, approximately 23% seen once. Material for sequencing was blood. The origin of this receptor is a woman in her seventies with Graves' ophthalmopathy. The rearrangement joins TRBV5-8 to TRBJ2-5, with 10 bases aligning to TRBD1. Here the CDR3 reads CASSSRTGGMETQYF. In DNA, the CDR3 is TGTGCCAGCAGCTCCCGGACAGGGGGGATGGAGACCCAGTACTTC.